The 11 T cell receptor beta chains presented below share a single source sample, sequenced in a study of T cell responses to AZD1222 COVID-19 vaccine. Sequenced by immunoSEQ multiplex PCR; TCRdb stores in-frame clones only, minus some. The data show 120,000 to 150,000 clones, with about 90% seen just once and roughly 7.1% held by the top ten. The sample consisted of peripheral blood, taken 28 days after the second dose of the MenACWY control vaccine. All receptors come from an adult who received the MenACWY meningococcal vaccine as a control.

The CDR3 DNA sequence: TGTGCCAGCAGTTTAGAGAGACAGGGGGGGCATGAGCAGTTCTTC. It specifies CASSLERQGGHEQFF. The chain is built from TRBV27 and TRBJ2-1; 9 nucleotides match TRBD1. Germline CDR1 reads MNHEY; CDR2 reads SMNVEV (reference sequence). J gave up 8 bases and V 2 bases, and 7 bases lay outside the gene matches. The CDR3 runs to 15 residues.

This chain uses TRBV7-8 with TRBJ1-3; D may be TRBD1 (5 bases). The CDR3 covers 14 residues. With 5 bases removed from V and 1 base from J, the gap between germline ends came to 9 bases. Germline V gene data show CDR1 as SGHVS and CDR2 as FQNEAQ. CDR3 in amino acids: CASSEQASGNTIYF. CDR3 in DNA: TGTGCCAGCAGCGAACAGGCTTCTGGAAACACCATATATTTT.

This rearrangement joins TRBV2 to TRBJ2-3, with a possible D match to TRBD1 (5 bases). Per the germline V gene, CDR1 is SNHLY and CDR2 is FYNNEI. This CDR3 spans 15 amino acids. V shed 3 bases and J shed 2 bases, with 12 bases lying between them. CDR3 bases: TGTGCCAGCAGTGATCAAGGGGTACCCACAGATACGCAGTATTTT. Protein: CASSDQGVPTDTQYF. Filled out from reference TRBV2 and TRBJ2-3, the complete variable domain reads EPEVTQTPSHQVTQMGQEVILRCVPISNHLYFYWYRQILGQKVEFLVSFYNNEISEKSEIFDDQFSVERPDGSNFTLKIRSTKLEDSAMYFCASSDQGVPTDTQYFGPGTRLTVL.

The rearrangement links TRBV7-9 to TRBJ1-4; D ambiguous. The CDR3 contains 17 residues. Germline lookup yields CDR1 SEHNR and CDR2 FQNEAQ (reference sequence). Trimming took 4 bases from V and 7 from J, leaving 22 bases between them. Here the CDR3 DNA reads TGTGCCAGCAGCTCGAGGACCACCCATGCCGGATCTGAAAAACTGTTTTTT. Translating gives CASSSRTTHAGSEKLFF.

By share, this clone counts as medium-sized. This sequence joins TRBV14 and TRBJ2-1; 13 bases agree with TRBD2. The germline V gene encodes CDR1 SGHDN and CDR2 FVKESK. The CDR3 sequence is 15 residues long. J was trimmed by 7 bases and V by 4 bases; bases with no gene match: 4. The CDR3, as DNA: TGTGCCAGCAGCCGCACTAGCGGGGGGGGGAATGAGCAGTTCTTC. Its protein is CASSRTSGGGNEQFF. Complete variable domain (other parts from reference TRBV14 and TRBJ2-1): EAGVTQFPSHSVIEKGQTVTLRCDPISGHDNLYWYRRVMGKEIKFLLHFVKESKQDESGMPNNRFLAERTGGTYSTLKVQPAELEDSGVYFCASSRTSGGGNEQFFGPGTRLTVL.

The J gene is TRBJ2-5, the V gene TRBV6-6; no clear D gene. Looked up from germline, CDR1 is MNHNY and CDR2 is SVGAGI (reference sequence). The CDR3 covers 11 residues. Between the trimmed V and J ends, which lost 4 bases and 4 bases, there was a span of 4 bases. As DNA, the CDR3 is TGTGCCAGCAGTTCTGGAGAGACCCAGTACTTC. This translates into CASSSGETQYF.

The CDR3 here is CASSKGRLNTEAFF. CDR3 sequence (DNA): TGTGCCAGCAGCAAAGGACGACTGAACACTGAAGCTTTCTTT. V gene TRBV21-1 combines with J gene TRBJ1-1. TRBV21-1 is labeled a pseudogene. This CDR3 has 14 residues.

The rearrangement uses TRBV7-2 and TRBJ2-1; 12 bases align to TRBD2. This CDR3 contains 17 residues. J was trimmed by 2 bases and V by 0 bases; bases with no gene match: 2. Germline assignment: CDR1 SGHTA and CDR2 FQGNSA. CDR3 protein: CASSLALAGGAYNEQFF. Here the CDR3 DNA reads TGTGCCAGCAGCTTAGCCCTAGCGGGGGGGGCCTACAATGAGCAGTTCTTC.

In this sample, this clone turned up once. The J gene is TRBJ1-5, the V gene TRBV3-1 (or the pseudogene TRBV3-2), with D possibly TRBD1 on 5 matching bases. The V end was cut by 3 bases, the J end by 2 bases, with 17 bases between. This CDR3 comprises 17 residues. Per the germline V gene, CDR1 is LGHDT and CDR2 is YNNKEL (reference sequence). CDR3 nucleotide sequence: TGTGCCAGCAGCCATGGGGGATCTTGGGGGGGCAATCAGCCCCAGCATTTT. It encodes CASSHGGSWGGNQPQHF.

A word on this clone: In the same sample, other DNA sequences code for this CDR3. J is TRBJ1-2 and V is TRBV19; 7 positions match TRBD1. V lost 3 bases, J lost 3 bases, and 1 base stayed unmatched. The CDR3 is 13 amino acids. Germline CDR1 LNHDA, CDR2 SQIVND (reference sequence). CDR3: CASSMGTDYGYTF. The DNA of the CDR3 is TGTGCCAGTAGTATGGGGACAGACTATGGCTACACCTTC.

The chain employs TRBV6-2 or TRBV6-3 and TRBJ2-2; 10 positions match TRBD2. This CDR3 has 16 residues. Germline V gene sequence: CDR1 MNHEY, CDR2 SVGEGT. With 2 bases clipped from V and 6 bases from J, the junction kept 6 bases outside the gene matches. The CDR3 coding sequence is TGTGCCAGCAGTTACAGGCAGCGGGAGGGCCCCGGGGAGCTGTTTTTT. Its translation is CASSYRQREGPGELFF.